This T cell receptor (beta chain) was found in a study of CD8 T cells in ankylosing spondylitis. Study results and limitations: Significant enrichment of disease-linked clones was reportedly seen in matched ankylosing spondylitis synovial fluid. Characteristic, it appeared, of ankylosing spondylitis blood was a TCR beta motif of eight highly homologous variants.

This CDR3 spans 13 amino acids. Germline-derived CDR1 and CDR2 are SQVTM and ANQGSEA. J was trimmed by 4 bases and V by 2 bases; bases with no gene match: 4. TCRdb called the 5' RACE reads again in MiXCR, with one record for every CDR3 protein. Of over 600,000 distinct CDR3 sequences in the sample, 19% were seen once. This clonotype came up a few times. Its antigen is still unknown. The V and J genes are TRBV29-1 and TRBJ1-2, with 7 bases lining up with TRBD1. The TCR was taken from a male donor with ankylosing spondylitis. The material sequenced was blood, either unsorted or a sorted T cell fraction (not recorded which). The CDR3 region is CSVERGQIYGYTF. For the CDR3, the DNA is TGCAGCGTTGAAAGGGGACAGATCTATGGCTACACCTTC. The whole variable domain, filled in from reference TRBV29-1 and TRBJ1-2, reads SAVISQKPSRDICQRGTSLTIQCQVDSQVTMMFWYRQQPGQSLTLIATANQGSEATYESGFVIDKFPISRPNLTFSTLTVSNMSPEDSSIYLCSVERGQIYGYTFGSGTRLTVV.